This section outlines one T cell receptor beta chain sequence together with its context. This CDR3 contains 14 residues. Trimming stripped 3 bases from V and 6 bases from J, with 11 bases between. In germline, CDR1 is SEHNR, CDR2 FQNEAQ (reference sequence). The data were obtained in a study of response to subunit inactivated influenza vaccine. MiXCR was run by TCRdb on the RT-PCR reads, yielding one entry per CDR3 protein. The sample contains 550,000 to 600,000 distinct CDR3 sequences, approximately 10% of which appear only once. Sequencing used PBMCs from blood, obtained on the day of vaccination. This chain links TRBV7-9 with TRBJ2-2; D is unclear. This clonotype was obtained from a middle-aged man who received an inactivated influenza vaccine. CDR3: CASSFLSESGELFF. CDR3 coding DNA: TGTGCCAGCAGCTTTCTCAGTGAATCCGGGGAGCTGTTTTTT.